This T cell receptor (beta chain) was profiled in a study of Ad26.COV2.S vaccination and SARS-CoV-2 variants. Looking at the study overall: Participant was drawn from the COV1001 Ad26.COV2.S trial arm. The study gave Ad26.COV2.S intramuscularly, once or twice 56 days apart. Study-wide findings and caveats: Similar non-spike TCR breadth was observed in recipients of vaccine and of placebo.

Germline trimming cut 1 base from V and 4 bases from J; bases unmatched to any gene: 4. This CDR3 comprises 14 residues. Germline CDR1 and CDR2: SGHRS and YFSETQ. A remark on this clone: Its specificity is not known.

Some clones are missing from TCRdb's copy, which holds only in-frame ones; the method was immunoSEQ multiplex PCR. The repertoire includes 350,000 to 500,000 clones, 89% of them detected once, and about 2.7% sits in the top ten. Treatment meaning: roughly 20 received Ad26.COV2.S at low or high dose, single or two shots; several received placebo; per-sample allocation not given. Sampling was done on day 63 after the first vaccine or placebo injection. Ad26 vector vaccine expressed Wuhan-strain SARS-CoV-2 spike. This specimen consisted of peripheral blood, obtained in a trial of Ad26.COV2.S vaccine versus placebo. The clonotype comes from a person aged 18 to 59 who received the Ad26.COV2.S COVID-19 vaccine or a placebo. The V gene is TRBV5-1, the J gene TRBJ1-2; 7 bases align to TRBD1. The CDR3 region has the DNA TGCGCCAGCAGCTTGACAGGGGAGGGCTATGGCTACACCTTC. Translation gives CASSLTGEGYGYTF.